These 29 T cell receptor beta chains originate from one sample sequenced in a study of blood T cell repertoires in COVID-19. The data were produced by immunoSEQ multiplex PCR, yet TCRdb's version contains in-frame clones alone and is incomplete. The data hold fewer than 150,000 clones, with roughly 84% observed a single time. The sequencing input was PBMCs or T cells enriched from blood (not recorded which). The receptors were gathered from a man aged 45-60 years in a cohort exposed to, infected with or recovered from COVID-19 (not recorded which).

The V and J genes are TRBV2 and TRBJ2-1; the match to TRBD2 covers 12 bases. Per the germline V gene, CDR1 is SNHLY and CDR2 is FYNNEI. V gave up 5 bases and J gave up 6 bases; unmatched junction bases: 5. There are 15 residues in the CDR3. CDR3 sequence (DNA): TGTGCCAGCAGTTCTAGCGGGGGGGCCCCCAATGAGCAGTTCTTC. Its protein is CASSSSGGAPNEQFF.

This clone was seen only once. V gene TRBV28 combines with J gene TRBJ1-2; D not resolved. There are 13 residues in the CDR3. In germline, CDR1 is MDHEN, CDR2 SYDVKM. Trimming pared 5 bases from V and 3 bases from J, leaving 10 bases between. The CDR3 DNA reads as TGTGCCAGCAGTCCCACAGAGTACTATGGCTACACCTTC. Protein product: CASSPTEYYGYTF.

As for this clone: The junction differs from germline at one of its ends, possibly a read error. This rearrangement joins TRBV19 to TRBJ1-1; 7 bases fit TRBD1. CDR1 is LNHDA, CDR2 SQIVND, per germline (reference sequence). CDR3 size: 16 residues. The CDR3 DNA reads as TGTGCCAGCTCGACAGGGCCCGTACTGGTGAACTCTGAAGCTTTCTTT. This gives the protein CASSTGPVLVNSEAFF.

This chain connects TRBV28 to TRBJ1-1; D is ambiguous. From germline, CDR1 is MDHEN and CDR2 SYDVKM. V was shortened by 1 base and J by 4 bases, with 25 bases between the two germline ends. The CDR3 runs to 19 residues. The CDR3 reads CASSLLEDARGKVSTEAFF. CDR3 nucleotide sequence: TGTGCCAGCAGTTTATTAGAGGACGCGCGGGGAAAAGTATCCACTGAAGCTTTCTTT.

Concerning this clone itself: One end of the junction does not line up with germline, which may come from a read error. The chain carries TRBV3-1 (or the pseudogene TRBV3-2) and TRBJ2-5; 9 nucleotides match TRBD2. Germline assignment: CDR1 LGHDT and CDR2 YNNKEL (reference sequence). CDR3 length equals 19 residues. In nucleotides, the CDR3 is TGCGCCCCCAGCGGGGCGGGGGGGCAGGTCGTCGTTTTCCAAGAGACCCAGTACTTC. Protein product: CAPSGAGGQVVVFQETQYF.

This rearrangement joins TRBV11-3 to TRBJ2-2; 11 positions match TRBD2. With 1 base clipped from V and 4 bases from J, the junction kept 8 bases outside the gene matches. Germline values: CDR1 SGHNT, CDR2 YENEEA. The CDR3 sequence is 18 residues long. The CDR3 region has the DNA TGTGCCAGCAGCTTAGTGGCGGTGACTAGCGGGGCCACCGGGGAGCTGTTTTTT. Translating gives CASSLVAVTSGATGELFF.

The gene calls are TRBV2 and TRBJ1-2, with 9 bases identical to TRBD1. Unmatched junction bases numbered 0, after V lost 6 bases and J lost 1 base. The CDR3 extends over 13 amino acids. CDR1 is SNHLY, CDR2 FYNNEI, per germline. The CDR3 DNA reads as TGTGCCAGCAGGGGACAGGGTAACTATGGCTACACCTTC. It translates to CASRGQGNYGYTF.

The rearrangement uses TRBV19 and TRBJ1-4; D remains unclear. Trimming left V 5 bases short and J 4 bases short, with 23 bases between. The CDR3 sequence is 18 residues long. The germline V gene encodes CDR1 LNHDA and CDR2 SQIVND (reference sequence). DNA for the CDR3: TGTGCCAGTAGTCCCCGCGGGGTCCGCTCTTTACTTAATGAAAAACTGTTTTTT. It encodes CASSPRGVRSLLNEKLFF.

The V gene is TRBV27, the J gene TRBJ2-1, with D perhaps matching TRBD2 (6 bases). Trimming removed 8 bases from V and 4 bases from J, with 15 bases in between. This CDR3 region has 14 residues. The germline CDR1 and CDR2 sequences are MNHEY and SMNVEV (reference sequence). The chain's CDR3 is CASAVAVIYNEQFF. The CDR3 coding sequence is TGTGCCAGCGCGGTAGCGGTGATATACAATGAGCAGTTCTTC.

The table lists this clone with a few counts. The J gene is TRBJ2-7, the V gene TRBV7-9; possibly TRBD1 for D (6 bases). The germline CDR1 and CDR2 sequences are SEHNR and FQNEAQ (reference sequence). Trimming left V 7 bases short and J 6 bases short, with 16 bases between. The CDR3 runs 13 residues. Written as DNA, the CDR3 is TGTGCCAGCACCCCCGTGGGGGCGGGCGAGCAGTACTTC. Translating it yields CASTPVGAGEQYF.

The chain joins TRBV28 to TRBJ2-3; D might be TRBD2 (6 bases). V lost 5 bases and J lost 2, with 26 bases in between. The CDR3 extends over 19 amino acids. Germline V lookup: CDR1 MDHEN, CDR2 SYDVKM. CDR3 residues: CASSGPGLRDFPPTDTQYF. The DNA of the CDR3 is TGTGCCAGCAGTGGACCCGGCCTTAGGGACTTCCCTCCCACAGATACGCAGTATTTT.

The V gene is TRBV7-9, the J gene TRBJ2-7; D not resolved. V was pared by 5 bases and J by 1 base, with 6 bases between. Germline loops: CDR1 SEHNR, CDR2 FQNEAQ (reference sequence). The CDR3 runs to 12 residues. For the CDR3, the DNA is TGTGCCAGCAGCCAGACATCCTACGAGCAGTACTTC. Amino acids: CASSQTSYEQYF. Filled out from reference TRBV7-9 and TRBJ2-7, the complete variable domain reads DTGVSQNPRHKITKRGQNVTFRCDPISEHNRLYWYRQTLGQGPEFLTYFQNEAQLEKSRLLSDRFSAERPKGSFSTLEIQRTEQGDSAMYLCASSQTSYEQYFGPGTRLTVT.

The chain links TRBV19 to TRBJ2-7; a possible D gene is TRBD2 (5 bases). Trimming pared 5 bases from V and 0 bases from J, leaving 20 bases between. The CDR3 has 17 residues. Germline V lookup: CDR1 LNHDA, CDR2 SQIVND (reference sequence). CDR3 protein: CASSHTNGPGYSYEQYF. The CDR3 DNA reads TGTGCCAGTAGTCACACTAATGGCCCGGGGTACTCCTACGAGCAGTACTTC.

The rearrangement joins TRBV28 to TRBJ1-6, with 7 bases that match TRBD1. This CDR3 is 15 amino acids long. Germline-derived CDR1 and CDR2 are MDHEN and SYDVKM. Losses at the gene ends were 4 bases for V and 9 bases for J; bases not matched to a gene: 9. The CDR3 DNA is TGTGCCAGCAGTTCCCCAGGGGGACCCTCTTCACCCCTCCACTTT. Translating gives CASSSPGGPSSPLHF.

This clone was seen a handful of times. The DNA for the CDR3 is TGTGCCAGCAGTGAAAACACAGGGGGCTATGGCTACACCTTC. This gives the protein CASSENTGGYGYTF. The chain is built from TRBV6-1 and TRBJ1-2; 8 nucleotides line up with TRBD1. V lost 2 bases and J lost 4; bases outside the gene matches: 3. This CDR3 is built from 14 residues. In germline, CDR1 is MNHNS, CDR2 SASEGT.

For the CDR3, the DNA is TGTGCCAGCAGTTGGTCCCTCCGGGGGTCGCGGGAGGGCGGGCAGTTCTTC. Amino acid sequence: CASSWSLRGSREGGQFF. This chain links TRBV28 with TRBJ2-1; 9 nucleotides agree with TRBD2. The CDR3 extends over 17 amino acids. Germline lookup yields CDR1 MDHEN and CDR2 SYDVKM. V dropped 4 bases and J dropped 12; count of bases not matched to a gene: 19.

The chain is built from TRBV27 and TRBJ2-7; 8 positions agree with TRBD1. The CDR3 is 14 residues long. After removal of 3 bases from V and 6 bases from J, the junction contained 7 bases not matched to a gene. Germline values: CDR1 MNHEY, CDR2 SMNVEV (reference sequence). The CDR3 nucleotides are TGTGCCAGCAGTTTGAGCAGGGGGCAGATCGAGCAGTACTTC. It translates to CASSLSRGQIEQYF.

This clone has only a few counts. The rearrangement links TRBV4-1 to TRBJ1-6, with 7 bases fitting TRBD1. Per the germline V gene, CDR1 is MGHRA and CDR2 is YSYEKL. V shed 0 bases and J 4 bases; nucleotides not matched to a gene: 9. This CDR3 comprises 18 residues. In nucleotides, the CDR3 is TGCGCCAGCAGCCAAGATCTTAGGGACAGTTCGTATAATTCACCCCTCCACTTT. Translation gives CASSQDLRDSSYNSPLHF.

CDR3 amino acids: CAWSVQQNQPQHF. CDR3 bases: TGTGCCTGGAGTGTACAACAGAATCAGCCCCAGCATTTT. This chain connects TRBV30 to TRBJ1-5, with D uncertain. Germline CDR1 and CDR2: GTSNPN and SVGIG (reference sequence). CDR3 length equals 13 residues. V shed 0 bases and J shed 4 bases, with 7 bases lying between them.

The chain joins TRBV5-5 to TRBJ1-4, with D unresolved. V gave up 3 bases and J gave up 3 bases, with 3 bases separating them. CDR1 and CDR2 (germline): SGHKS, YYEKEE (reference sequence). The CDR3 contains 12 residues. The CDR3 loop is CASSSSNEKLFF. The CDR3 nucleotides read TGTGCCAGCAGCTCCTCTAATGAAAAACTGTTTTTT.

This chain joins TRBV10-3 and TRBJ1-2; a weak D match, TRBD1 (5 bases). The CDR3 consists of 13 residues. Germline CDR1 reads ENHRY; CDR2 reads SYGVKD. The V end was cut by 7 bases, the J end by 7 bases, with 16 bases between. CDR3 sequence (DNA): TGTGCCATCAAAGGGGCAGGGCGATCTGGCTACACCTTC. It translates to CAIKGAGRSGYTF.

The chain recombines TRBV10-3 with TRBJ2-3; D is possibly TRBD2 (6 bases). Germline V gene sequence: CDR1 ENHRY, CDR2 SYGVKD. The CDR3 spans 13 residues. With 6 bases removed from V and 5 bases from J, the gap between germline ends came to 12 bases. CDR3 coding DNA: TGTGCCATCAGGGAGGGACTCAAAGATACGCAGTATTTT. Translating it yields CAIREGLKDTQYF.

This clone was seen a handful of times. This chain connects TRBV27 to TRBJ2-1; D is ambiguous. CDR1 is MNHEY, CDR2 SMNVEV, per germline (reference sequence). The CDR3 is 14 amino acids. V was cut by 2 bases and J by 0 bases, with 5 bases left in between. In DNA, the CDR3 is TGTGCCAGCAGTTTAATCGGCTCCTACAATGAGCAGTTCTTC. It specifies CASSLIGSYNEQFF.

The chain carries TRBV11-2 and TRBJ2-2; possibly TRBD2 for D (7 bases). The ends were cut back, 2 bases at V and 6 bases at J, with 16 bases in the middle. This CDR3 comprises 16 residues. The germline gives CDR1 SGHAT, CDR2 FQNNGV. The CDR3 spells CASSLNGGPQAGELFF. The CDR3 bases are TGTGCCAGCAGCTTAAACGGGGGGCCCCAGGCCGGGGAGCTGTTTTTT.

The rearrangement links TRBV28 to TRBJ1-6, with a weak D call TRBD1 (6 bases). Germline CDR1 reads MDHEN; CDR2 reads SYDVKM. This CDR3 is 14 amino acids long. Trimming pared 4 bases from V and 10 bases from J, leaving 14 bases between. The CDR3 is CASSSDSALSPLHF. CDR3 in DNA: TGTGCCAGCAGTTCGGACAGTGCCTTATCACCCCTCCACTTT.

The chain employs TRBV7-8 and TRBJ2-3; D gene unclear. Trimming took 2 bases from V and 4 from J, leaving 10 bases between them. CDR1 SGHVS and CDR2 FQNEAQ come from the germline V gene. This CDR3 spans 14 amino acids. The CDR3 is CASSLFSFPDTQYF. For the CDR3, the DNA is TGTGCCAGCAGCTTATTTAGTTTCCCAGATACGCAGTATTTT.

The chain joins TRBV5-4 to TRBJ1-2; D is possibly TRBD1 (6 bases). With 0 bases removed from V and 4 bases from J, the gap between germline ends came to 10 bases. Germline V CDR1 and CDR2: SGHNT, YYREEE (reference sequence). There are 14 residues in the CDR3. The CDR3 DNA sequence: TGTGCCAGCAGCTTGGCAGGGGCTGCCTATGGCTACACCTTC. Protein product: CASSLAGAAYGYTF.

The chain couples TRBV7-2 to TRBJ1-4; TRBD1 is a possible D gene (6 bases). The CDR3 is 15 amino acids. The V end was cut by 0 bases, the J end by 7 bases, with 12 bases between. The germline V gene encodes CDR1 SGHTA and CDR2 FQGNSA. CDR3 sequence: CASSLARGRGEKLFF. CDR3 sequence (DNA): TGTGCCAGCAGCTTAGCCAGGGGAAGGGGTGAAAAACTGTTTTTT.

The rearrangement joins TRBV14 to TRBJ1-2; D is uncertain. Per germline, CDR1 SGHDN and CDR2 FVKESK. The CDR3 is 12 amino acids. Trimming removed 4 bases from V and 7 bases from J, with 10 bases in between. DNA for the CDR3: TGTGCCAGCAGCCCAGCGGGATTTGGCTACACCTTC. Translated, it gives CASSPAGFGYTF.